This is a list of T cell receptor beta chains from one sample in a study of cytomegalovirus exposure and HLA in healthy donors. Profiling relied on immunoSEQ multiplex PCR, and the TCRdb table lists in-frame clones only, not all of them. Of about 110,000 clones in the sample, around 76% were seen once. The sample was PBMCs. The receptors here all came from a man aged 25 to 40 in good health and CMV-seropositive. Both conserved end residues are part of each CDR3. The D gene is left open where the match is weak. The size field is filled for only some rows; it gives once, few, many or a size class.

d_gene	v_gene	j_gene	abundance	len	CDR3aa	CDR3nt
NA	TRBV29-1	TRBJ2-7	NA	17	CSVAKNLDKPTSYEQYF	TGCAGCGTCGCCAAGAACCTGGACAAGCCGACCTCCTACGAGCAGTACTTC
NA	TRBV4-3	TRBJ1-4	NA	14	CASSQQNRDEELFF	TGCGCCAGCAGCCAGCAAAACAGGGACGAAGAACTGTTTTTT
TRBD1	TRBV4-3	TRBJ1-1	NA	13	CASKTGMNTEAFF	TGCGCCAGCAAGACAGGGATGAACACTGAAGCTTTCTTT
NA	TRBV7-2	TRBJ2-5	once	13	CASSMTRSETQYF	TGTGCCAGCAGTATGACAAGGTCGGAGACCCAGTACTTC
NA	TRBV6-1	TRBJ2-2	few	15	CASSEYRGGTGELFF	TGTGCCAGCAGTGAATACAGGGGAGGAACCGGGGAGCTGTTTTTT
NA	TRBV6-5	TRBJ1-2	NA	15	CASSYSQPGSRGYTF	TGTGCCAGCAGTTACTCGCAACCGGGGTCCCGGGGCTACACCTTC
NA	TRBV28	TRBJ1-2	once	16	CAIYGGGLEGNYGYTF	TGTGCCATCTATGGGGGGGGACTTGAAGGGAACTATGGCTACACCTTC
TRBD1	TRBV5-7	TRBJ2-3	NA	15	CASSLGTGITDTQYF	TGTGCCAGCAGCTTGGGGACAGGGATCACAGATACGCAGTATTTT
NA	TRBV10-3	TRBJ1-4	NA	15	CAISESTGWDEKLFF	TGTGCCATCAGTGAGTCCACAGGCTGGGATGAAAAACTGTTTTTT
TRBD2	TRBV27	TRBJ2-1	NA	15	CASERAGGFPNEQFF	TGTGCCAGCGAAAGGGCGGGGGGGTTTCCCAATGAGCAGTTCTTC
TRBD1	TRBV18	TRBJ1-5	NA	16	CASSPSEGGINQPQHF	TGTGCCAGCTCACCATCGGAAGGGGGCATAAATCAGCCCCAGCATTTT
TRBD1	TRBV4-1	TRBJ2-7	NA	16	CASSQRPGQGPYEQYF	TGCGCCAGCAGCCAACGTCCGGGACAGGGTCCCTACGAGCAGTACTTC
TRBD1	TRBV11-2	TRBJ2-7	NA	14	CASSFNTGEGEQYF	TGTGCCAGCAGTTTCAATACAGGGGAAGGCGAGCAGTACTTC
TRBD1	TRBV5-1	TRBJ2-5	NA	14	CASSAGTAQETQYF	TGCGCCAGCAGCGCCGGGACAGCCCAAGAGACCCAGTACTTC
NA	TRBV15	TRBJ1-5	NA	14	CATMRQGLHQPQHF	TGTGCCACCATGAGGCAGGGTCTTCATCAGCCCCAGCATTTT
NA	TRBV15	TRBJ1-1	NA	13	CATSREGDTEAFF	TGTGCCACCAGCAGAGAGGGGGACACTGAAGCTTTCTTT
NA	TRBV2	TRBJ2-7	NA	13	CASSRDNSYEQYF	TGTGCCAGCAGCCGGGACAACTCCTACGAGCAGTACTTC
NA	TRBV29-1	TRBJ2-1	few	12	CSPRTSTNEQFF	TGCAGCCCCCGGACAAGTACCAATGAGCAGTTCTTC
NA	TRBV2	TRBJ1-1	NA	15	CASRGLGAGASEAFF	TGTGCCAGCAGGGGGCTCGGGGCAGGGGCGTCTGAAGCTTTCTTT
TRBD1	TRBV29-1	TRBJ1-4	NA	13	CSVAAGGGEKLFF	TGCAGCGTTGCAGCAGGGGGCGGTGAAAAACTGTTTTTT
TRBD1	TRBV11-2	TRBJ1-4	few	15	CASSSPWDSNEKLFF	TGTGCCAGCAGCTCCCCGTGGGACAGCAATGAAAAACTGTTTTTT
TRBD1	TRBV28	TRBJ2-2	NA	17	CASRLRGGDRGRRELFF	TGTGCCAGCAGACTGAGGGGGGGGGACAGGGGGCGACGGGAGCTGTTTTTT
TRBD2	TRBV6-5	TRBJ2-7	NA	13	CASSYLAGREQYF	TGTGCCAGCAGTTACCTAGCGGGGCGCGAGCAGTACTTC
NA	TRBV18	TRBJ2-3	NA	13	CASSPRGTDTQYF	TGTGCCAGCTCACCCCGAGGCACAGATACGCAGTATTTT
TRBD2	TRBV6-5	TRBJ2-7	NA	14	CASSLAGGPYEQYF	TGTGCCAGCAGCCTAGCGGGGGGCCCCTACGAGCAGTACTTC
TRBD1	TRBV2	TRBJ1-1	few	13	CANRQGSNTEAFF	TGTGCCAACCGACAGGGGTCGAACACTGAAGCTTTCTTT
TRBD2	TRBV7-6	TRBJ2-5	NA	13	CASAAGGQETQYF	TGTGCCAGCGCAGCGGGGGGCCAAGAGACCCAGTACTTC
NA	TRBV7-3	TRBJ2-5	NA	14	CASSLDSTQETQYF	TGTGCCAGCAGCTTGGACTCAACACAAGAGACCCAGTACTTC
TRBD2	TRBV10-1	TRBJ2-2	NA	16	CASSDVSGGPTGELFF	TGCGCCAGCAGTGACGTTAGCGGGGGCCCCACCGGGGAGCTGTTTTTT
TRBD1	TRBV7-2	TRBJ1-3	NA	16	CASGPRGRRGGNTIYF	TGTGCCAGTGGCCCGAGGGGGCGACGTGGTGGAAACACCATATATTTT
NA	TRBV9	TRBJ1-3	NA	18	CASSVEVAAGASGNTIYF	TGTGCCAGCAGCGTAGAGGTCGCGGCGGGCGCCTCTGGAAACACCATATATTTT
NA	TRBV18	TRBJ2-7	NA	16	CASSPGGQGIGYEQYF	TGTGCCAGCTCACCAGGAGGCCAGGGGATCGGGTACGAGCAGTACTTC
NA	TRBV28	TRBJ1-2	NA	14	CASKPGHLYGGYTF	TGTGCCAGCAAACCAGGGCACCTCTATGGGGGCTACACCTTC
NA	TRBV7-9	TRBJ1-3	NA	16	CASSLVRGNSGNTIYF	TGTGCCAGCAGCTTAGTTCGGGGGAACTCTGGAAACACCATATATTTT
TRBD1	TRBV11-2	TRBJ2-3	NA	15	CASSSDREETDTQYF	TGTGCCAGCAGCTCCGACAGGGAAGAAACAGATACGCAGTATTTT
TRBD1	TRBV5-8	TRBJ1-4	NA	16	CASSEERTVYRGELFF	TGTGCCAGCAGCGAGGAACGCACCGTTTACAGGGGTGAACTGTTTTTT
TRBD2	TRBV4-2	TRBJ2-5	once	15	CASSQSGGWEETQYF	TGTGCCAGCAGCCAAAGCGGGGGGTGGGAGGAGACCCAGTACTTC
TRBD1	TRBV11-2	TRBJ2-1	NA	17	CASSLPRTGGLYNEQFF	TGTGCCAGCAGCCTCCCCAGGACAGGAGGCCTATACAATGAGCAGTTCTTC
NA	TRBV6-6	TRBJ1-1	NA	11	CASSIDREAFF	TGTGCCAGCAGCATCGACAGGGAAGCTTTCTTT
TRBD2	TRBV11-2	TRBJ2-3	NA	15	CASSSWTSAQDTQYF	TGTGCCAGCAGCTCCTGGACTAGCGCCCAAGATACGCAGTATTTT
NA	TRBV7-9	TRBJ2-1	NA	15	CASSPWGVGYNEQFF	TGTGCCAGCAGCCCCTGGGGGGTTGGGTACAATGAGCAGTTCTTC
TRBD1	TRBV11-2	TRBJ1-5	few	14	CASSPDRDNQPQHF	TGTGCCAGCAGCCCGGACAGGGACAATCAGCCCCAGCATTTT
TRBD1	TRBV7-3	TRBJ2-7	NA	13	CASSSGTGYEQYF	TGTGCCAGCAGCTCAGGGACAGGATACGAGCAGTACTTC
TRBD1	TRBV7-2	TRBJ2-3	NA	15	CASSFRDRGTDTQYF	TGTGCCAGCAGCTTTCGGGACAGGGGGACAGATACGCAGTATTTT
TRBD1	TRBV6-6	TRBJ1-1	NA	16	CASSYLGQVQNTEAFF	TGTGCCAGCAGTTACCTTGGACAGGTGCAGAACACTGAAGCTTTCTTT
NA	TRBV19	TRBJ2-3	NA	15	CASTDYSGRTDTQYF	TGTGCCAGTACCGACTACAGCGGGCGCACAGATACGCAGTATTTT
NA	TRBV5-6	TRBJ1-1	NA	15	CASSLGAGLITEAFF	TGTGCCAGCAGCTTGGGGGCAGGGTTAATCACTGAAGCTTTCTTT
NA	TRBV11-2	TRBJ2-1	NA	15	CASSFAWGLMHEQFF	TGTGCCAGCAGCTTTGCGTGGGGGCTCATGCATGAGCAGTTCTTC
NA	TRBV23-1	TRBJ2-7	NA	15	CASSPFREGACEQYF	TGCGCCAGCAGTCCCTTCAGGGAAGGTGCTTGCGAGCAGTACTTC
TRBD1	TRBV6-1	TRBJ2-1	NA	14	CASSGGTGYNEQFF	TGTGCCAGCAGCGGGGGGACAGGGTACAATGAGCAGTTCTTC
TRBD1	TRBV29-1	TRBJ2-7	NA	12	CSVRQGSYEQYF	TGCAGCGTGCGACAGGGGAGCTACGAGCAGTACTTC
NA	TRBV10-3	TRBJ1-4	few	16	CAISESSSRGREKLFF	TGTGCCATCAGTGAGTCGTCATCCAGGGGAAGGGAAAAACTGTTTTTT
NA	TRBV10-1	TRBJ2-3	few	14	CASSEDEQADTQYF	TGCGCCAGCAGTGAGGACGAGCAGGCAGATACGCAGTATTTT